This T cell receptor beta chain was observed in a study of T cell responses to AZD1222 COVID-19 vaccine. Per the germline V gene, CDR1 is LNHDA and CDR2 is SQIVND (reference sequence). The CDR3 is 13 residues long. V lost 4 bases, J lost 6 bases, and 10 bases lay in between. It was second doses at about 4 or about 12 weeks that were pooled. The data were produced by immunoSEQ multiplex PCR, yet TCRdb's version contains in-frame clones alone and is incomplete. Among roughly 110,000 clones, 92% were seen once, and the ten largest hold approximately 9.3%. General observations from the study: The study reported that nearly half of spike-specific TCRs target unmutated variant regions. Along spike, vaccine-associated CD4 TCRs were found throughout, with dominance at 160-218 and 743-854. White British people made up most donors, females outnumbered males, and clonal diversity was possibly underestimated.

Points on this clone: Its cognate antigen is unknown.

The source material was peripheral blood, sampled 28 days after the second AZD1222 dose. The sequence came from an adult who received the AZD1222 COVID-19 vaccine. V gene TRBV19 combines with J gene TRBJ1-3; D is perhaps TRBD1 (6 bases). The CDR3 here is CASSKGQLNTIYF. The CDR3, as DNA: TGTGCCAGTAGTAAAGGACAGCTAAACACCATATATTTT.